This TCR beta chain was sequenced in a study of blood T cell repertoires in COVID-19. Method: immunoSEQ multiplex PCR; TCRdb's copy keeps in-frame clones and lacks some. The sample shows just under 350,000 clones, approximately 87% of them seen only once. The receptor's source is a woman between 50 and 59 years old with COVID-19, enrolled during active disease. The specimen sequenced was peripheral blood.

CDR3 region: CASSSAWATEAFF. The DNA of the CDR3 is TGCGCCAGCAGCTCCGCCTGGGCGACTGAAGCTTTCTTT. This chain connects TRBV5-1 to TRBJ1-1, with unresolved D. The V gene's germline CDR1 is SGHRS and CDR2 YFSETQ. The CDR3 loop spans 13 amino acids. The V gene lost 3 bases and the J gene lost 5 bases, with 11 bases spanning the gap.